The source of this T cell receptor (beta chain) is a study of human T cells and chemical hapten exposure. Study overall: Patch tests put 0.01% DPC on the upper back, and the results were checked at 6 days. Study-level results: There was no change with DPC sensitization in TCRs above 1 in 1000 frequency.

Time point of the sample: pre-sensitization, week 0. The sample's treatment: therapeutic diphenylcyclopropenone sensitization with weekly scalp DPC. Unseparated into fractions, whole blood served as the source from which total RNA was extracted. Per the authors' pipeline: Sampled TCR counts reached a median of roughly 100,000 per sample, with values ranging from about 23,224 to 700,000. TCRdb re-derived calls from the RACE reads in MiXCR, one entry per CDR3 protein. The V and J calls reflect TCRdb's pipeline rather than the authors' work. There are approximately 260,000 distinct CDR3 sequences in the sample; about 9.4% occur only once, and 2% to 2.5% lies in the top ten. Germline CDR1 reads MDHEN; CDR2 reads SYDVKM. The V end was cut by 5 bases, the J end by 3 bases, with 11 bases between. This CDR3 comprises 14 residues. Concerning this clonotype itself: Its specificity is not known.

Here the sequenced sample was whole blood, taken in connection with sensitization to the hapten diphenylcyclopropenone (DPC). The chain links TRBV28 to TRBJ1-3; the D gene is possibly TRBD1 (5 bases). This TCR was sampled from a woman aged 40-49 years with alopecia areata. Some clones in this sample may be carry-over from other donors' samples. In nucleotides, the CDR3 is TGTGCCAGCAGTCCCCAGGGCCTTGGAAACACCATATATTTT. Protein product: CASSPQGLGNTIYF.